This TCR beta chain was identified in a study of CD8+ T cells in alopecia areata. General observations from the study: Unlike in mice, where it was clearer, TCR sharing across patients was less clear, possibly HLA-related.

Extraction of RNA preceded its reverse transcription into cDNA, which served as the sequencing template. Profiling relied on immunoSEQ multiplex PCR, and the TCRdb table lists in-frame clones only, not all of them. Of roughly 64,000 clones in the sample, around 45% were seen once. The CDR3 contains 12 residues. The germline V and J ends were trimmed by 5 bases and 3 bases, with 10 bases remaining between them. The germline gives CDR1 GTSNPN, CDR2 SVGIG (reference sequence). As for this clone: Its antigen is as yet unknown.

Documented treatment: oral pan-JAK inhibitor, 5-10 mg twice daily. The material sequenced was CD8+ T cells sorted from blood, taken around week 37, from a patient treated with tofacitinib. The receptor's source is a human donor with alopecia areata. This sequence joins TRBV30 and TRBJ1-1, with a tentative D call TRBD1 (6 bases). Here the CDR3 DNA reads TGTGCCTGGGGCGACAGGCACACTGAAGCTTTCTTT. Translated: CAWGDRHTEAFF.